The TCR beta chain described here comes from a study of blood T cells in healthy people across ages. Using a J-beta primer mix together with a sample-barcoded 5' primer, a second PCR was run for about 7 to 12 cycles. CDR3-containing paired-end reads numbering at least 2.5 million came from each sample. TCRdb processed the 5' RACE reads anew with MiXCR; each CDR3 protein has one entry. The sample holds 500,000 to 700,000 distinct CDR3 sequences; about 30% are singletons and the top ten take around 16%. Study-level findings and limits: Possibly, changes in expanded clonotypes were confounded because donor CMV status was unknown.

V lost 1 base to trimming and J lost 0 bases, with 9 bases between them. This CDR3 spans 15 amino acids. Germline V gene lookup returns CDR1 LGHDT and CDR2 YNNKEL (reference sequence). This clonotype was picked up many times. Its antigen is undetermined. This chain uses TRBV3-1 with TRBJ1-1; D not certain. This clonotype was obtained from a woman older than 75 in good health. The sample taken for sequencing was blood. In nucleotides, the CDR3 is TGTGCCAGCAGCCAAGCCGGGCCCGTGAACACTGAAGCTTTCTTT. Translation: CASSQAGPVNTEAFF.